The source of this T cell receptor (beta chain) is a study of identical twins. Study-wide results and limits: Donors were not followed over many years; analysis was cross-sectional.

Germline V gene sequence: CDR1 SQVTM, CDR2 ANQGSEA. This CDR3 is 13 amino acids long. The ends lost 6 bases at V and 6 bases at J; junction bases unmatched: 4. This clonotype occurred many times. What it binds is unknown. MiXCR was run by TCRdb on the 5' RACE reads, yielding one entry per CDR3 protein. The table records under 800,000 distinct CDR3 sequences, approximately 22% of them present only once. Healthy Caucasian individuals made up all the donors. The data also belong to a second study, concerning T cells expressing NK-cell markers. This second study notes: The dominant NKG2C+ clonotypes represented 1.0-7.0% of CD8+ T cells in about six donors. A handful of donors showed these clonotypes also leading the CD3+CD56-NKG2C+ fraction.

The chain recombines TRBV29-1 with TRBJ2-1, with TRBD2 identical over 11 bases. This clonotype was obtained from a woman under 30 in good health. The sequencing sample was made of PBMCs. CDR3 DNA sequence: TGCAGCGTACTAGCGGGAGTTGGCAATGAGCAGTTCTTC. Translating it yields CSVLAGVGNEQFF.